One and the same sample provided the 3 T cell receptor beta chains below, sequenced in a study of T cell responses to AZD1222 COVID-19 vaccine. Sequenced by immunoSEQ multiplex PCR; TCRdb stores in-frame clones only, minus some. The sample lists some 160,000 clones; roughly 89% were seen once. The input for sequencing was peripheral blood, taken 28 days after the second AZD1222 dose. The source is an adult who received the AZD1222 COVID-19 vaccine.

This sequence joins TRBV4-3 and TRBJ1-4, with D perhaps matching TRBD1 (5 bases). The ends were cut back, 0 bases at V and 9 bases at J, with 17 bases in the middle. The germline CDR1 and CDR2 sequences are LGHNA and YSLEER. This CDR3 is built from 16 residues. The CDR3 reads CASSQDYRGIMKKLFF. In DNA, the CDR3 is TGCGCCAGCAGCCAAGATTACCGGGGGATAATGAAAAAACTGTTTTTT.

The chain couples TRBV9 to TRBJ1-3; no clear D gene. Germline V gene data show CDR1 as SGDLS and CDR2 as YYNGEE. This CDR3 spans 15 amino acids. V lost 0 bases to trimming and J lost 4 bases, with 11 bases between them. CDR3 region: CASSVEGAGGNTIYF. The CDR3 nucleotides read TGTGCCAGCAGCGTAGAAGGTGCTGGAGGAAACACCATATATTTT.

V usage is TRBV19 and J usage is TRBJ2-5; unclear D gene. This CDR3 has 10 amino acids. The V gene's germline CDR1 is LNHDA and CDR2 SQIVND (reference sequence). The CDR3 nucleotides read TGTTCGCGAGAGCTGGGGACCCAGTACTTC. It translates to CSRELGTQYF.